Listed below are T cell receptor beta chains from one sample, sequenced in a study of blood T cell repertoires in COVID-19. TCRdb's copy holds only in-frame clones and misses some; the assay was immunoSEQ multiplex PCR. The sample lists about 140,000 clones, 65% to 85% occurring once. What was sequenced was peripheral blood. The receptors here all came from a woman aged 55-75 years with acute or convalescent COVID-19. Each CDR3 is given with its conserved first and last residue. D genes are given only for firm matches. For some rows the clone size is stated as once, few or many, or as a class when expanded; others skip it.

cdr3_nt: TGCAGCGCCACAGGACTAGTCCGCACAGATACGCAGTATTTT; cdr3_aa: CSATGLVRTDTQYF; d_call: TRBD2; clone_size: once; v_call: TRBV29-1; j_call: TRBJ2-3
cdr3_nt: TGTGCCAGCAGCCAACGCGCGGGGAGCAACTCTGGAAACACCATATATTTT; cdr3_aa: CASSQRAGSNSGNTIYF; d_call: NA; clone_size: NA; v_call: TRBV3-1/TRBV3-2; j_call: TRBJ1-3
cdr3_nt: TGTGCCAGTAGTATTAGGAGACTAGCGGGAGGCGGTGACATTCAGTACTTC; cdr3_aa: CASSIRRLAGGGDIQYF; d_call: TRBD2; clone_size: NA; v_call: TRBV19; j_call: TRBJ2-4
cdr3_nt: TGTGCCAGCAGCGCTCGAACTAGCGGGACAGGAGATACGCAGTATTTT; cdr3_aa: CASSARTSGTGDTQYF; d_call: TRBD2; clone_size: NA; v_call: TRBV2; j_call: TRBJ2-3
cdr3_nt: TGTGCCAGCAGTGAACCTATAGCGGGAGCGACAGATACGCAGTATTTT; cdr3_aa: CASSEPIAGATDTQYF; d_call: TRBD2; clone_size: NA; v_call: TRBV6-1; j_call: TRBJ2-3
cdr3_nt: TGTGCCAGCAGGGGGGGAGGGCTCGGTACTAATGAAAAACTGTTTTTT; cdr3_aa: CASRGGGLGTNEKLFF; d_call: NA; clone_size: once; v_call: TRBV28; j_call: TRBJ1-4
cdr3_nt: TGTGCCAGCAGTCCCGGAGGGATAGAAGAGACCCAGTACTTC; cdr3_aa: CASSPGGIEETQYF; d_call: NA; clone_size: NA; v_call: TRBV2; j_call: TRBJ2-5
cdr3_nt: TGTGCCAGCAGTTTTAGCGGCCCGTCGACTGAGACCCAGTACTTC; cdr3_aa: CASSFSGPSTETQYF; d_call: NA; clone_size: NA; v_call: TRBV27; j_call: TRBJ2-5
cdr3_nt: TGTGCCAGCAGCTTGGAGGCAGGGCGTCGGAACACTGAAGCTTTCTTT; cdr3_aa: CASSLEAGRRNTEAFF; d_call: NA; clone_size: NA; v_call: TRBV5-4; j_call: TRBJ1-1
cdr3_nt: TGTGCCAGCAGCTCCCTTATGACAGGGGGTTACTATGGCTACACCTTC; cdr3_aa: CASSSLMTGGYYGYTF; d_call: TRBD1; clone_size: NA; v_call: TRBV7-2; j_call: TRBJ1-2
cdr3_nt: TGTGCCAGCAGCCAAGGACTAGGCTACGAGCAGTACTTC; cdr3_aa: CASSQGLGYEQYF; d_call: NA; clone_size: NA; v_call: TRBV3-1/TRBV3-2; j_call: TRBJ2-7
cdr3_nt: TGTGCCAGCAATAACGGAGCCTACGAGCAGTACTTC; cdr3_aa: CASNNGAYEQYF; d_call: NA; clone_size: NA; v_call: TRBV27; j_call: TRBJ2-7
cdr3_nt: TGTGCCAGCAGTCAGGGATTCACTGAAGCTTTCTTT; cdr3_aa: CASSQGFTEAFF; d_call: NA; clone_size: NA; v_call: TRBV12-3/TRBV12-4; j_call: TRBJ1-1
cdr3_nt: TGTGCCAGCAGTTCCCCCCATAGCAATCAGCCCCAGCATTTT; cdr3_aa: CASSSPHSNQPQHF; d_call: NA; clone_size: NA; v_call: TRBV27; j_call: TRBJ1-5
cdr3_nt: TGTGCCAGTGGGACAGCCGAAATTAACGAAAACATTCAGTACTTC; cdr3_aa: CASGTAEINENIQYF; d_call: TRBD1; clone_size: NA; v_call: TRBV19; j_call: TRBJ2-4
cdr3_nt: TGTGCCAGCAGTAGCAGGGGGGGCACAGATACGCAGTATTTT; cdr3_aa: CASSSRGGTDTQYF; d_call: NA; clone_size: NA; v_call: TRBV2; j_call: TRBJ2-3
cdr3_nt: TGTGCCAGCAGCCCGCGCCTTAGGAGCTCCTACAATGAGCAGTTCTTC; cdr3_aa: CASSPRLRSSYNEQFF; d_call: NA; clone_size: NA; v_call: TRBV11-3; j_call: TRBJ2-1
cdr3_nt: TGTGCCAGCTCAGCCACAGGATCAGGATACAATGAGCAGTTCTTC; cdr3_aa: CASSATGSGYNEQFF; d_call: NA; clone_size: NA; v_call: TRBV18; j_call: TRBJ2-1
cdr3_nt: TGTGCCAGCAGTCGTACAGGGTTTCATGGCTACACCTTC; cdr3_aa: CASSRTGFHGYTF; d_call: NA; clone_size: NA; v_call: TRBV6-5; j_call: TRBJ1-2
cdr3_nt: TGCAGCGCCCTCAGCCGGGACGAGCAGTACTTC; cdr3_aa: CSALSRDEQYF; d_call: NA; clone_size: NA; v_call: TRBV29-1; j_call: TRBJ2-7
cdr3_nt: TGTGCCAGCAGACCCGCCACAGCGAACACCGGGGAGCTGTTTTTT; cdr3_aa: CASRPATANTGELFF; d_call: NA; clone_size: NA; v_call: TRBV28; j_call: TRBJ2-2
cdr3_nt: TGTGCCAGCAGCCAGACAGGAGTTGGTCAGCCCCAGCATTTT; cdr3_aa: CASSQTGVGQPQHF; d_call: NA; clone_size: NA; v_call: TRBV3-1/TRBV3-2; j_call: TRBJ1-5
cdr3_nt: TGTGCCAGCAGTTTTAAGAGGGTCCACGAGCAGTACTTC; cdr3_aa: CASSFKRVHEQYF; d_call: NA; clone_size: NA; v_call: TRBV28; j_call: TRBJ2-7
cdr3_nt: TGTGCCAGCAACACTGGGGGTCCACCGGGACAGAACTATGGCTACACCTTC; cdr3_aa: CASNTGGPPGQNYGYTF; d_call: TRBD1; clone_size: NA; v_call: TRBV28; j_call: TRBJ1-2
cdr3_nt: TGTGCCACCTTGCTAAGCGGGGAGCTGTTTTTT; cdr3_aa: CATLLSGELFF; d_call: NA; clone_size: NA; v_call: TRBV5-4; j_call: TRBJ2-2
cdr3_nt: TGCGCCAGCAGCGCGACGGAGAGCTCCTACAATGAGCAGTTCTTC; cdr3_aa: CASSATESSYNEQFF; d_call: NA; clone_size: NA; v_call: TRBV5-1; j_call: TRBJ2-1
cdr3_nt: TGTGCCAGCAGCACCCGGACTAGCGGGATGGTTTACAATGAGCAGTTCTTC; cdr3_aa: CASSTRTSGMVYNEQFF; d_call: NA; clone_size: NA; v_call: TRBV21-1; j_call: TRBJ2-1
cdr3_nt: TGTGCCAGCAGGGGTAGGACAGTGAACACCGGGGAGCTGTTTTTT; cdr3_aa: CASRGRTVNTGELFF; d_call: NA; clone_size: NA; v_call: TRBV2; j_call: TRBJ2-2
cdr3_nt: TGCGCCAGCAGCCCCTACAGGGGACGAGAAGCCAAAAACATTCAGTACTTC; cdr3_aa: CASSPYRGREAKNIQYF; d_call: TRBD1; clone_size: once; v_call: TRBV4-1; j_call: TRBJ2-4
cdr3_nt: TGTGCCAGCAGTATAAACAGGGGCAATCAGCCCCAGCATTTT; cdr3_aa: CASSINRGNQPQHF; d_call: NA; clone_size: NA; v_call: TRBV7-2; j_call: TRBJ1-5
cdr3_nt: TGTGCCATCAGTGAGTCAGAGGGTCAGCCCCAGCATTTT; cdr3_aa: CAISESEGQPQHF; d_call: NA; clone_size: NA; v_call: TRBV10-3; j_call: TRBJ1-5
cdr3_nt: TGTGCCAGCAGCTTGGGACTAGGTGAGAGTACCGGGGAGCTGTTTTTT; cdr3_aa: CASSLGLGESTGELFF; d_call: NA; clone_size: NA; v_call: TRBV5-5; j_call: TRBJ2-2
cdr3_nt: TGTGCCAGCTCACAGGCAGGGAGGTTAAGGGGTGAAGCTTTCTTT; cdr3_aa: CASSQAGRLRGEAFF; d_call: NA; clone_size: NA; v_call: TRBV18; j_call: TRBJ1-1
cdr3_nt: TGTGCCAGCAGCTTAGGCGGCTCACCCCTCCACTTT; cdr3_aa: CASSLGGSPLHF; d_call: NA; clone_size: NA; v_call: TRBV7-9; j_call: TRBJ1-6
cdr3_nt: TGCGCCAGCAGCTTGGCCCCCCTGAGCAATCAGCCCCAGCATTTT; cdr3_aa: CASSLAPLSNQPQHF; d_call: NA; clone_size: NA; v_call: TRBV5-1; j_call: TRBJ1-5
cdr3_nt: TGTGCCACCAGTGCTAACAGGGACGGCTACACCTTC; cdr3_aa: CATSANRDGYTF; d_call: NA; clone_size: NA; v_call: TRBV24-1; j_call: TRBJ1-2
cdr3_nt: TGTGCCAGTGCTACAGCTTACTATGGCTACACCTTC; cdr3_aa: CASATAYYGYTF; d_call: NA; clone_size: NA; v_call: TRBV19; j_call: TRBJ1-2